This is a list of T cell receptor beta chains from one sample in a study of TIL therapy for anti-PD-1-resistant metastatic lung cancer. Some clones are missing from TCRdb's copy, which holds only in-frame ones; the method was immunoSEQ multiplex PCR. The sample carries about 44,000 clones, 79% recorded once. The sample was blood, taken at baseline. The receptor set was obtained from a man in his 70s with non-small cell lung cancer. Each CDR3 is given with its conserved first and last residue. The D gene is left open where the match is weak. Expanded clones are given a class, and other clones once, few, many or no size at all.

-	TRBV25-1	few	17	TRBJ2-7	TGTGCCAGCAGTGAATCGTACGGGACACTCTTTAACTACGAGCAGTACTTC	CASSESYGTLFNYEQYF
TRBD1	TRBV7-8	few	14	TRBJ1-5	TGTGCCAGCAGCACCGGACAGGGCATCCAGCCCCAGCATTTT	CASSTGQGIQPQHF
-	TRBV6-4	-	16	TRBJ2-3	TGTGCCAGCAGTGACGGAGTGCAGCGGCGGGTAGATACGCAGTATTTT	CASSDGVQRRVDTQYF
TRBD1	TRBV2	once	16	TRBJ2-3	TGTGCCAGCACAAAGGGACAGGGCCGGGGCACAGATACGCAGTATTTT	CASTKGQGRGTDTQYF
TRBD1	TRBV7-9	-	14	TRBJ2-7	TGTGCCAGCAGCTCCTCAGGGGGCGTTTACGAGCAGTACTTC	CASSSSGGVYEQYF
TRBD1	TRBV7-9	-	17	TRBJ1-4	TGTGCCAGCAGCCCGACAGGGGGCGAGGCAACTAATGAAAAACTGTTTTTT	CASSPTGGEATNEKLFF
-	TRBV27	-	14	TRBJ2-3	TGTGCCAGCAGTTTATCTTCCTGGATGGATACACAGTATTTT	CASSLSSWMDTQYF
TRBD2	TRBV4-2	-	12	TRBJ2-7	TGTGCCAGCAGCGTCCCGGGGGGCGAGCAGTACTTC	CASSVPGGEQYF
-	TRBV5-1	-	15	TRBJ1-1	TGCGCCAGCAGCTTGGGAGACAGACTGAACACTGAAGCTTTCTTT	CASSLGDRLNTEAFF
-	TRBV5-1	once	14	TRBJ2-1	TGCGCCAGCAGCTTGCTGGTTCTAGGCAATGAGCAGTTCTTC	CASSLLVLGNEQFF
-	TRBV19	-	13	TRBJ1-5	TGTGCCAGTAGTGGGACGGGCAATCAGCCCCAGCATTTT	CASSGTGNQPQHF
-	TRBV27	-	13	TRBJ1-5	TGTGCCAGCAGTTTAGGCTATAATCAGCCCCAGCATTTT	CASSLGYNQPQHF
-	TRBV6-1	-	12	TRBJ2-3	TGTGCCAGCAGTGGACACACAGATACGCAGTATTTT	CASSGHTDTQYF
TRBD1	TRBV11-3	-	16	TRBJ2-2	TGTGCCAGCAGCTTAGGGGACAGGACAAACACCGGGGAGCTGTTTTTT	CASSLGDRTNTGELFF
-	TRBV25-1	-	13	TRBJ2-7	TGTGCCAGCAGGAGGGGGAATTCGGTCGAGCAGTACTTC	CASRRGNSVEQYF
-	TRBV18	-	15	TRBJ1-4	TGTGCCAGCTCACCGCGGCGGGGAAAAACTGAAAAACTGTTTTTT	CASSPRRGKTEKLFF
-	TRBV6-1	few	14	TRBJ1-1	TGTGCCAGCAGTGATCGGGGGGCGGAAACTGAAGCTTTCTTT	CASSDRGAETEAFF
-	TRBV18	-	16	TRBJ2-3	TGTGCCAGCTCACCGTTCACAGAGTATAGCACAGATACGCAGTATTTT	CASSPFTEYSTDTQYF
TRBD2	TRBV6-4	-	17	TRBJ2-3	TGTGCCAGCAGTTCCGGGACTAGCGTCTCTAGCACAGATACGCAGTATTTT	CASSSGTSVSSTDTQYF
-	TRBV7-3	few	13	TRBJ1-4	TGTGCCAGCAGCTTACAGCCTAATGAAAAACTGTTTTTT	CASSLQPNEKLFF
-	TRBV28	-	15	TRBJ2-7	TGTGCCAGCAGTTTATACGGCATTGCAGGGGAAGAGCAGTACTTC	CASSLYGIAGEEQYF
-	TRBV6-1	once	14	TRBJ2-3	TGTGCCAGCAGTGAAGCTGGGGGGACAGATACGCAGTATTTT	CASSEAGGTDTQYF
TRBD1	TRBV6-6	once	14	TRBJ1-5	TGTGCCAGCAGTAACCAGGGGGCCCGACAGCCCCAGCATTTT	CASSNQGARQPQHF
TRBD2	TRBV29-1	-	16	TRBJ2-1	TGCAGCGTTGTTGGGTCTAGCGGGCCTACTTACAATGAGCAGTTCTTC	CSVVGSSGPTYNEQFF
TRBD1	TRBV7-3	-	17	TRBJ2-7	TGTGCCAGCAGCTTGGGGCCCGGGACAGGGGGCCTCTACGAGCAGTACTTC	CASSLGPGTGGLYEQYF
-	TRBV5-1	few	15	TRBJ2-7	TGCGCCAGCAGGGACAGGGCTAGCGGGGTCTACGAGCAGTACTTC	CASRDRASGVYEQYF
-	TRBV7-2	-	14	TRBJ1-6	TGTGCCAGCAGAGGAGTGGCGGGTAATTCACCCCTCCACTTT	CASRGVAGNSPLHF
TRBD1	TRBV7-2	-	15	TRBJ1-2	TGTGCCAGCAGACGAGAGGGTACAGGGGTTCATGGCTACACCTTC	CASRREGTGVHGYTF
-	TRBV20-1	-	11	TRBJ2-7	TGCAGTGCTCCGGAGGTTGAGGAGCAGTACTTC	CSAPEVEEQYF
-	TRBV21-1	-	14	TRBJ2-1	TGTGCCAGCAGCAAGACTAGCTCCTACAATGAGCAGTTCTTC	CASSKTSSYNEQFF
TRBD1	TRBV7-6	-	14	TRBJ2-1	TGTGCCAGCAGCTCGGGGACAGGGTACAATGAGCAGTTCTTC	CASSSGTGYNEQFF
TRBD1	TRBV7-2	-	15	TRBJ1-4	TGTGCCACCCGGGACAGGGGTTCATCTAATGAAAAACTGTTTTTT	CATRDRGSSNEKLFF
TRBD2	TRBV15	-	16	TRBJ2-3	TGTGCCACCAGCAGAGGTGCCGGGACTAGCGCAGATACGCAGTATTTT	CATSRGAGTSADTQYF
TRBD1	TRBV18	-	16	TRBJ2-3	TGTGCCAGCTCGTCGACCGGGACAGGGGGCCCAGATACGCAGTATTTT	CASSSTGTGGPDTQYF
TRBD2	TRBV11-2	-	17	TRBJ2-7	TGTGCCAGCACCGCAGGAGTCAGCGGGAGGGCTTTCTACGAGCAGTACTTC	CASTAGVSGRAFYEQYF
-	TRBV5-4	-	13	TRBJ2-4	TGTGCCAGCAGCTTGGCTGAGCATGGCATTCAGTACTTC	CASSLAEHGIQYF
-	TRBV6-1	-	11	TRBJ2-1	TGTGCCAGCACTGCGGGGAATGAGCAGTTCTTC	CASTAGNEQFF
TRBD1	TRBV11-2	-	15	TRBJ2-7	TGTGCCAGCAGCCAACACCGGGACAGCCCCTACGAGCAGTACTTC	CASSQHRDSPYEQYF
TRBD2	TRBV15	once	15	TRBJ2-7	TGTGCCACCAGCAGAGACCGTACTAGCGGCCGCGAGCAGTACTTC	CATSRDRTSGREQYF
-	TRBV11-3	-	13	TRBJ1-1	TGTGCCAGCAGCTACAACTGGGGCACTGAAGCTTTCTTT	CASSYNWGTEAFF
-	TRBV28	-	14	TRBJ2-5	TGTGCCAGCAGTCACGGAAAGGAGGGGGAGACCCAGTACTTC	CASSHGKEGETQYF
-	TRBV6-5	-	13	TRBJ1-1	TGTGCCAGCAGTCGGACGGTGAACACTGAAGCTTTCTTT	CASSRTVNTEAFF
TRBD2	TRBV18	-	14	TRBJ2-2	TGTGCCAGCTCACCGGGACTAGCAGGCGGGGAGCTGTTTTTT	CASSPGLAGGELFF
TRBD2	TRBV7-7	-	15	TRBJ2-3	TGTGCCAGCAGCCCCGTAGCGGGAGAAGCAGATACGCAGTATTTT	CASSPVAGEADTQYF
-	TRBV6-6	once	15	TRBJ2-6	TGTGCCAGCAGCGCCGCGTATTCTGGGGCCAACGTCCTGACTTTC	CASSAAYSGANVLTF
TRBD1	TRBV27	-	17	TRBJ2-6	TGTGCCAGCAGTTTTCTTGGACAGGGGGCTGGGGCCAACGTCCTGACTTTC	CASSFLGQGAGANVLTF
-	TRBV20-1	-	11	TRBJ2-5	TGCAGTGCTAACTTCCAAGAGACCCAGTACTTC	CSANFQETQYF
-	TRBV9	-	14	TRBJ2-3	TGTGCCAGCAGCGTAGGGGACATGGAAGATACGCAGTATTTT	CASSVGDMEDTQYF
-	TRBV5-4	-	13	TRBJ2-1	TGTGCCAGCAGCTTGGTCCTAAACAATGAGCAGTTCTTC	CASSLVLNNEQFF
-	TRBV27	-	18	TRBJ2-7	TGTGCCAGCAGTTTATCCTTCCCGGGGGGCCCCCTCATCTACGAGCAGTACTTC	CASSLSFPGGPLIYEQYF
TRBD1	TRBV7-8	-	15	TRBJ2-4	TGTGCCAGCAGCTTAAGGGGACAGGGGGCGAACATTCAGTACTTC	CASSLRGQGANIQYF
TRBD1	TRBV28	-	15	TRBJ1-2	TGTGCCAGCAGTTTAAGCTTACAGACAGGGTTTGGCTACACCTTC	CASSLSLQTGFGYTF
-	TRBV19	-	15	TRBJ2-7	TGTGCCAGTAGTATGTCGTGGGAGAAACCCTACGAGCAGTACTTC	CASSMSWEKPYEQYF
-	TRBV25-1	-	13	TRBJ2-1	TGTGCCAGCAGGGCTGACTCCTACAATGAGCAGTTCTTC	CASRADSYNEQFF
-	TRBV6-6	few	16	TRBJ1-2	TGTGCCAGCAGTTCCCCGTACGACCCGACTAACTATGGCTACACCTTC	CASSSPYDPTNYGYTF
-	TRBV14	-	16	TRBJ1-5	TGTGCCAGCAGCCAACTGCCTGGTGGGGACAATCAGCCCCAGCATTTT	CASSQLPGGDNQPQHF
TRBD2	TRBV28	-	16	TRBJ2-1	TGTGCCAGCAGCCAACCCGGGACTAGCGGGATAAATGAGCAGTTCTTC	CASSQPGTSGINEQFF
TRBD1	TRBV19	-	16	TRBJ1-1	TGTGCCAGTAGTATCCGGACAGGCACTCGTGACACTGAAGCTTTCTTT	CASSIRTGTRDTEAFF
-	TRBV27	-	15	TRBJ2-7	TGTGCCAGCAGTTTAAAACTAGCAATGGACTACGAGCAGTACTTC	CASSLKLAMDYEQYF